Below are 26 T cell receptor beta chains sequenced from a single sample in a study of T cell responses to AZD1222 COVID-19 vaccine. Sequencing was performed with immunoSEQ multiplex PCR; in TCRdb, only in-frame clones are kept and a portion is missing. The data show under 150,000 clones, more than 90% seen once. This specimen consisted of peripheral blood, obtained on day 0 of AZD1222 vaccination. The receptors stem from an adult in good health.

J is TRBJ1-5 and V is TRBV28; the D gene is possibly TRBD1 (6 bases). Germline loops: CDR1 MDHEN, CDR2 SYDVKM. The CDR3 runs 14 residues. Between the trimmed V and J ends, which lost 7 bases and 5 bases, there was a span of 15 bases. CDR3 nucleotide sequence: TGTGCCAGCATAGGACAGAGCTCCTATCAGCCCCAGCATTTT. Translated, it gives CASIGQSSYQPQHF. Using reference TRBV28 and TRBJ1-5 for the parts outside the CDR3, the full variable domain is DVKVTQSSRYLVKRTGEKVFLECVQDMDHENMFWYRQDPGLGLRLIYFSYDVKMKEKGDIPEGYSVSREKKERFSLILESASTNQTSMYLCASIGQSSYQPQHFGDGTRLSIL.

By its share, this clone is medium-sized. A junction boundary mismatches the germline segment, possibly from a read error. The chain couples TRBV24-1 to TRBJ2-2, with D possibly being TRBD1 (5 bases). The CDR3 has 13 residues. Germline loops: CDR1 KGHDR, CDR2 SFDVKD. This CDR3 is CATGDRFTGELFF. The CDR3 DNA sequence: TGTGCCACCGGTGACAGATTCACCGGGGAGCTGTTTTTT.

V gene TRBV6-5 combines with J gene TRBJ2-5; unclear D gene. V gave up 2 bases and J gave up 5 bases, with 12 bases separating them. The CDR3 length is 14 residues. Per the germline V gene, CDR1 is MNHEY and CDR2 is SVGAGI. CDR3 DNA: TGTGCCAGCAGTTACCACGGGCTTGGCGAGACCCAGTACTTC. Translation: CASSYHGLGETQYF.

CDR3 residues: CASSRDSFNEKLFF. In nucleotides, the CDR3 is TGTGCCAGCAGCAGGGACAGTTTTAATGAAAAACTGTTTTTT. This chain uses TRBV7-2 with TRBJ1-4; 7 nucleotides agree with TRBD1. The germline gives CDR1 SGHTA, CDR2 FQGNSA. The V and J ends lost 5 bases and 4 bases, in that order; junction bases with no gene match: 4. The CDR3 sequence is 14 residues long.

The chain carries TRBV6-1 and TRBJ1-1; possible D gene TRBD1, 6 bases. Germline V gene lookup returns CDR1 MNHNS and CDR2 SASEGT. This CDR3 region has 15 residues. The germline V and J ends were trimmed by 2 bases and 1 base, with 11 bases remaining between them. CDR3 amino acids: CASSEPRDKNTEAFF. CDR3 bases: TGTGCCAGCAGTGAACCCCGGGACAAGAACACTGAAGCTTTCTTT.

The chain employs TRBV27 and TRBJ2-3, with D perhaps matching TRBD1 (5 bases). The CDR3 totals 14 residues. Germline CDR1 reads MNHEY; CDR2 reads SMNVEV (reference sequence). The V and J ends lost 5 bases and 3 bases respectively, with 12 bases between them. CDR3 protein: CASSRGSRTDTQYF. The CDR3, as DNA: TGTGCCAGCAGTAGGGGCTCTAGGACAGATACGCAGTATTTT.

The V gene is TRBV7-2, the J gene TRBJ1-1; D is uncertain. CDR1 SGHTA and CDR2 FQGNSA come from the germline V gene. This CDR3 has 14 amino acids. V was cut by 4 bases and J by 3 bases, with 12 bases left in between. The CDR3 region is CASSSAGRHTEAFF. The CDR3 DNA is TGTGCCAGCAGCTCCGCGGGCCGCCACACTGAAGCTTTCTTT.

The rearrangement joins TRBV28 to TRBJ2-1; 9 positions match TRBD2. Germline V gene data show CDR1 as MDHEN and CDR2 as SYDVKM. Trimming at V came to 5 bases and at J to 8 bases, leaving 10 bases not matched to a gene. This CDR3 region has 15 residues. This chain's CDR3 is CASSPPSGMVYEQFF. CDR3 coding DNA: TGTGCCAGCAGTCCCCCTAGCGGGATGGTCTATGAGCAGTTCTTC.

This clone was seen only once. This chain connects TRBV2 to TRBJ1-5; 8 nucleotides agree with TRBD1. Trimming at V came to 0 bases and at J to 2 bases, leaving 15 bases not matched to a gene. CDR3 size: 20 residues. CDR1 and CDR2 (germline): SNHLY, FYNNEI. CDR3 nucleotides: TGTGCCAGCAGTGAAGCGACCTACGGGACAGGCGGGGGGGGCAATCAGCCCCAGCATTTT. Residues: CASSEATYGTGGGGNQPQHF.

V usage is TRBV14 and J usage is TRBJ2-7; tentative D call: TRBD1 (5 bases). Germline loops: CDR1 SGHDN, CDR2 FVKESK. CDR3 length: 16 amino acids. The germline V and J ends were trimmed by 3 bases and 0 bases, with 15 bases remaining between them. The CDR3 DNA follows: TGTGCCAGCAGCCACTACAGGAACCCCTCCTCCTACGAGCAGTACTTC. Translating it yields CASSHYRNPSSYEQYF.

V and J are TRBV5-1 and TRBJ2-1; 9 positions agree with TRBD1. V lost 2 bases and J lost 9; bases outside the gene matches: 12. CDR1 and CDR2 (germline): SGHRS, YFSETQ. This CDR3 has 16 amino acids. The CDR3 DNA reads as TGCGCCAGCAGCTTCAAAGGACAGGGGAGTCGGGGTGAGCAGTTCTTC. This translates into CASSFKGQGSRGEQFF. Looking up the rest from reference TRBV5-1 and TRBJ2-1 gives the full variable domain: KAGVTQTPRYLIKTRGQQVTLSCSPISGHRSVSWYQQTPGQGLQFLFEYFSETQRNKGNFPGRFSGRQFSNSRSEMNVSTLELGDSALYLCASSFKGQGSRGEQFFGPGTRLTVL.

This clone was counted a single time. The rearrangement links TRBV5-1 to TRBJ1-2, with TRBD1 identical over 7 bases. The V and J ends lost 4 bases and 4 bases, in that order; junction bases with no gene match: 16. Germline assignment: CDR1 SGHRS and CDR2 YFSETQ. CDR3 length equals 17 residues. For the CDR3, the DNA is TGCGCCAGCAGCCTCCAGGGGCCCACGCAGGGGGGCTATGGCTACACCTTC. Its protein is CASSLQGPTQGGYGYTF.

CDR3 nucleotides: TGTGCCAGCAGTTTGACAGATCTGAACACTGAAGCTTTCTTT. Translation gives CASSLTDLNTEAFF. This sequence joins TRBV28 and TRBJ1-1, with D possibly being TRBD1 (5 bases). V was pared by 3 bases and J by 0 bases, with 8 bases between. Germline V gene data show CDR1 as MDHEN and CDR2 as SYDVKM. This CDR3 contains 14 residues.

The chain has TRBV5-1 and TRBJ2-7, with 12 bases that match TRBD2. CDR1 and CDR2 from the germline V gene are SGHRS and YFSETQ. This CDR3 contains 15 residues. Germline trimming cut 4 bases from V and 5 bases from J; bases unmatched to any gene: 7. The chain's CDR3 is CASSRGLAGFDEQYF. For the CDR3, the DNA is TGCGCCAGCAGCCGAGGACTAGCGGGATTCGACGAGCAGTACTTC.

This clone was picked up a small number of times. The J gene is TRBJ2-3, the V gene TRBV11-3; 8 bases agree with TRBD2. CDR1 SGHNT and CDR2 YENEEA come from the germline V gene. The CDR3 is 14 amino acids. V shed 6 bases and J 4 bases; nucleotides not matched to a gene: 6. CDR3 in amino acids: CASSYREGPDTQYF. CDR3 DNA: TGTGCCAGCAGTTACCGGGAGGGCCCAGATACGCAGTATTTT. Filled out from reference TRBV11-3 and TRBJ2-3, the complete variable domain reads EAGVVQSPRYKIIEKKQPVAFWCNPISGHNTLYWYLQNLGQGPELLIRYENEEAVDDSQLPKDRFSAERLKGVDSTLKIQPAELGDSAVYLCASSYREGPDTQYFGPGTRLTVL.

This chain links TRBV19 with TRBJ1-6; D gene ambiguous. V gave up 8 bases and J gave up 14 bases, with 13 bases separating them. The germline gives CDR1 LNHDA, CDR2 SQIVND (reference sequence). CDR3 length: 11 residues. The CDR3 region has the DNA TGTGCCAGTGGCCAGGCATCATCCCTCCACTTT. This codes for CASGQASSLHF.

The chain links TRBV28 to TRBJ1-2, with 8 bases that match TRBD1. The V gene's germline CDR1 is MDHEN and CDR2 SYDVKM. This CDR3 has 13 amino acids. V lost 5 bases, J lost 7 bases, and 6 bases stayed unmatched. CDR3 residues: CASSRGQGSGYTF. As DNA, the CDR3 is TGTGCCAGCAGTCGAGGACAGGGTAGTGGCTACACCTTC.

The chain joins TRBV11-2 to TRBJ2-1; 8 bases align to TRBD1. CDR1 is SGHAT and CDR2 is FQNNGV in the germline V gene. The CDR3 length is 14 residues. The junction had 8 bases not matched to a gene; V was cut back by 5 bases and J by 8 bases. The CDR3 DNA reads as TGTGCCAGCAGCACCCGGACAGGGTTGGATGAGCAGTTCTTC. The encoded protein is CASSTRTGLDEQFF.

CDR3: CASSLVIRQETQYF. The CDR3 coding sequence is TGTGCCAGCAGCTTAGTGATCCGCCAAGAGACCCAGTACTTC. The chain combines TRBV11-2 with TRBJ2-5; D uncertain. The CDR3 runs 14 residues. Trimming shortened V by 1 base and J by 1 base, and 7 bases separated the two germline ends. Germline V lookup: CDR1 SGHAT, CDR2 FQNNGV.

Here the CDR3 DNA reads TGTGCCAGTCGGGACAGTCCTAATGAAAAACTGTTTTTT. Protein: CASRDSPNEKLFF. The chain recombines TRBV28 with TRBJ1-4, with 7 nucleotides matching TRBD1. Germline values: CDR1 MDHEN, CDR2 SYDVKM. The CDR3 runs 13 residues. V lost 9 bases to trimming and J lost 3 bases; unmatched junction nucleotides: 4.

The V call is TRBV2, the J call TRBJ1-1; tentatively, D is TRBD1 (5 bases). V was cut by 1 base and J by 4 bases, with 10 bases left in between. CDR3 length: 14 residues. In germline, CDR1 is SNHLY, CDR2 FYNNEI. CDR3 residues: CASSEGQRITEAFF. The DNA for the CDR3 is TGTGCCAGCAGTGAAGGACAGAGGATCACTGAAGCTTTCTTT. The full variable domain, with the rest looked up from reference TRBV2 and TRBJ1-1, is EPEVTQTPSHQVTQMGQEVILRCVPISNHLYFYWYRQILGQKVEFLVSFYNNEISEKSEIFDDQFSVERPDGSNFTLKIRSTKLEDSAMYFCASSEGQRITEAFFGQGTRLTVV.

This chain uses TRBV6-1 with TRBJ1-2; TRBD1 might be the D (5 bases). Germline CDR1 is MNHNS and CDR2 is SASEGT. The CDR3 loop spans 13 amino acids. Trimming pared 5 bases from V and 8 bases from J, leaving 15 bases between. DNA of the CDR3: TGTGCCAGCAGTTATGGGGGTAACGGAGGCTACACCTTC. This gives the protein CASSYGGNGGYTF.

This chain connects TRBV27 to TRBJ2-7; D remains ambiguous. The CDR3 spans 14 residues. CDR1 is MNHEY and CDR2 is SMNVEV in the germline V gene (reference sequence). Trimming shortened V by 4 bases and J by 2 bases, and 12 bases separated the two germline ends. CDR3 amino acids: CASSSYSNPYEQYF. Written as DNA, the CDR3 is TGTGCCAGCAGTTCTTACAGTAACCCCTACGAGCAGTACTTC.

The V call is TRBV3-1 (or the pseudogene TRBV3-2), the J call TRBJ1-4; a weak D match, TRBD1 (6 bases). Germline CDR1 LGHDT, CDR2 YNNKEL (reference sequence). Trimming took off 1 base at V and 8 bases at J, with 14 bases between the two ends. The CDR3 is made up of 15 amino acids. The CDR3 region is CASSQGEGTSEKLFF. In DNA, the CDR3 is TGTGCCAGCAGCCAAGGGGAGGGGACAAGCGAAAAACTGTTTTTT.

The gene calls are TRBV7-9 and TRBJ1-2; D is possibly TRBD1 (5 bases). Germline CDR1 reads SEHNR; CDR2 reads FQNEAQ (reference sequence). V dropped 7 bases and J dropped 6 bases, with 24 bases sitting between them. This CDR3 has 16 amino acids. CDR3 in DNA: TGTGCCAGCACCCCCCGGGGGGGAGTCCCCAGCAATGGCTACACCTTC. Encoded protein: CASTPRGGVPSNGYTF.

This chain joins TRBV2 and TRBJ2-7, with D tentatively TRBD1 (5 bases). The CDR3 is 17 amino acids. The V gene lost 1 base and the J gene lost 0 bases, with 16 bases spanning the gap. Looked up from germline, CDR1 is SNHLY and CDR2 is FYNNEI. Written as DNA, the CDR3 is TGTGCCAGCAGTGAAGGGGGCCACTTTACGAGCTCCTACGAGCAGTACTTC. Its translation: CASSEGGHFTSSYEQYF.